This entry describes one T cell receptor beta chain. CDR1 and CDR2 (germline): SGHAT, FQNNGV. V dropped 4 bases and J dropped 3 bases, with 14 bases sitting between them. The CDR3 is 15 residues long. These data originate in a study of blood T cell repertoires in COVID-19. Study as a whole: Acute and convalescent COVID-19 specimens originated in the United States, Italy and Spain. Sample material is recorded as cDNA or gDNA derived from T cells, B-cell-depleted T cells, or PBMCs.

TCRdb's table, derived via immunoSEQ multiplex PCR, lists solely in-frame clones and lacks some. The repertoire holds a few hundred thousand clones, approximately 85% seen once, with 11% in the top ten. This sequence joins TRBV11-2 and TRBJ2-3, with D perhaps matching TRBD2 (5 bases). This clonotype was obtained from a woman in her 70s with acute or convalescent COVID-19. Source material: peripheral blood. The CDR3 coding sequence is TGTGCCAGCAGCTCGCAACTAGTCGGTACAGATACGCAGTATTTT. Its protein product is CASSSQLVGTDTQYF.